The clone carrying this T cell receptor (beta chain) turned up a few times. Its cognate antigen is unknown. This entry comes from a study of OX40 agonist ivuxolimab in advanced cancers. Study-wide points: In the 0.1-3.0 mg/kg groups, partial responders showed among the lowest expansion.

The protocol was immunoSEQ multiplex PCR, while the TCRdb copy is restricted to in-frame clones and leaves out a portion. The sample consists of some 39,000 clones, 85% to 90% of them appearing once. CDR3 length: 13 residues. V lost 0 bases, J lost 9 bases, and 9 bases lay in between. The germline V gene encodes CDR1 SGHTA and CDR2 FQGNSA. The receptor was isolated from an adult with an advanced solid tumor such as melanoma, head and neck, liver or kidney cancer. The source material was CD4+ or CD8+ T cells sorted from blood, sampled in a trial of the OX40 agonist ivuxolimab. V gene TRBV7-2 combines with J gene TRBJ1-5; no clear D. CDR3 amino acids: CASSLAREGPQHF. The CDR3 DNA reads TGTGCCAGCAGCTTAGCTAGGGAGGGGCCCCAGCATTTT.